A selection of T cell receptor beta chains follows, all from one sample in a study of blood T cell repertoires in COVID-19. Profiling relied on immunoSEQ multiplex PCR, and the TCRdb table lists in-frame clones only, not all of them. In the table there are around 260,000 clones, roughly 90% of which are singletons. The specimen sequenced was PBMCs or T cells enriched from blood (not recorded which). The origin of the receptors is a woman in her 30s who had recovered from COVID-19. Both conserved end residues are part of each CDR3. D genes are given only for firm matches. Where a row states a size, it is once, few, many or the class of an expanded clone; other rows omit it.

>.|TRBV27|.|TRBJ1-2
TGTGCCAGCAGTTTAGACATGTCCTATGGCTACACCTTC
CASSLDMSYGYTF
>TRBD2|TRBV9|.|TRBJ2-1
TGTGCCAGCAGCGTAGAACTAGCGGCTTACAATGAGCAGTTCTTC
CASSVELAAYNEQFF
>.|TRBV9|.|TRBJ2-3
TGTGCCAGCAGCCCAGACGCGGGCACAGATACGCAGTATTTT
CASSPDAGTDTQYF
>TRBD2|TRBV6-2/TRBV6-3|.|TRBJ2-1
TGTGCCAGCAGTTCTAGGACTAGCGGAAAAAGCTCCTACAATGAGCAGTTCTTC
CASSSRTSGKSSYNEQFF
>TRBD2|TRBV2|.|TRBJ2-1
TGTGCCAGCATCCGGGAGAGCGGGACCCCCCTGCGTGAGCAGTTCTTC
CASIRESGTPLREQFF
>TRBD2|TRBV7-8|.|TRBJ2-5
TGTGCCAGCAGCTTGGGGACTAGCGGGAAACAAGAGACCCAGTACTTC
CASSLGTSGKQETQYF
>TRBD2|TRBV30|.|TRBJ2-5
TGTGCCTGGAGTGTACTAGCGGGAAAGACCCAGTACTTC
CAWSVLAGKTQYF
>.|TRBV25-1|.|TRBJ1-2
TGTGCCAGCAGTGACCGTGGGCAGGGTGACTATGGCTACACCTTC
CASSDRGQGDYGYTF
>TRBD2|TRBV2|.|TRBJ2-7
TGTGCCAGCCGCGAGAGACTAGCGCGAAGAGGGAATAACTACGAGCAGTACTTC
CASRERLARRGNNYEQYF
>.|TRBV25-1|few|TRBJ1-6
TGTGCCAGCAGTGAAGGGAGCAGGGGCACCTATAATTCACCCCTCCACTTT
CASSEGSRGTYNSPLHF
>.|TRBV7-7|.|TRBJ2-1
TGTGCTAGCAGCTTAGGCAAGGACAGTGCTTGGGAGCAGTTCTTC
CASSLGKDSAWEQFF
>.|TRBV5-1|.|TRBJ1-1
TGCGCCAGCAGCTTGAGAACGGGACTGCTCGATCGGGACACTGAAGCTTTCTTT
CASSLRTGLLDRDTEAFF
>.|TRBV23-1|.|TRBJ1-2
TGCGCCAGCAGTCACCTCAGATATGGCTACACCTTC
CASSHLRYGYTF
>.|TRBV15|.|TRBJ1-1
TGTGCCACCAGCTTGGGGATAGATAGGGGCTACGCTGAAGCTTTCTTT
CATSLGIDRGYAEAFF
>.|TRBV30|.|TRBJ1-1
TGTGCCTGGAGTTTCCAGGGGAGGGCTGAAGCTTTCTTT
CAWSFQGRAEAFF
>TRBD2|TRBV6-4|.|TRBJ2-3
TGTGCCAGCAGTGATCTAGCGGGAGGGAGCACAGATACGCAGTATTTT
CASSDLAGGSTDTQYF
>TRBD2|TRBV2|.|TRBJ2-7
TGTGCCAGCAGCCGGAGTCTGAGACTAGCGGGACGAAACGAGCAGTACTTC
CASSRSLRLAGRNEQYF
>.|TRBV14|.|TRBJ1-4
TGTGCCAGCAGCGGTCGACGGGGGGAAAAACTGTTTTTT
CASSGRRGEKLFF
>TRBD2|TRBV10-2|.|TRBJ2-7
TGCGCCAGCAGTGAGGCGGGGGCCTACGAGCAGTACTTC
CASSEAGAYEQYF
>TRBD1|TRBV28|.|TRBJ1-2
TGTGCCAGCAGTACTACCGGGACAGGGATCAACTATGGCTACACCTTC
CASSTTGTGINYGYTF
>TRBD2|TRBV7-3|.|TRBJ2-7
TGTGCCAGCAGCCGGACAGGGGTCGGGACTAGCGGGAGTTTTGTCGAGCAGTACTTC
CASSRTGVGTSGSFVEQYF
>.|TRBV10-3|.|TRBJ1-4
TGTGCCATCAGTGAAGGCCCCCAGGGGAAGGAAAAACTGTTTTTT
CAISEGPQGKEKLFF
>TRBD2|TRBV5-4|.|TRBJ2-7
TGTGCCAGCAGCTTGGCGGGGGCTGGCGGGAGGGCCTACGAGCAGTACTTC
CASSLAGAGGRAYEQYF
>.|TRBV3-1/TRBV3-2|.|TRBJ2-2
TGTGCCAGCAGCCAAGTGCGGGCCGCGAACACCGGGGAGCTGTTTTTT
CASSQVRAANTGELFF
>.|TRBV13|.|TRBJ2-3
TGTGCCAGCAGCCTGGCGGAGTTTCCAGATACGCAGTATTTT
CASSLAEFPDTQYF
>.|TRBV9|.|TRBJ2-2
TGTGCCAGCAGCGTGGCCCTCCCGGGGGAGCTGTTTTTT
CASSVALPGELFF
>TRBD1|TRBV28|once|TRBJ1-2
TGTGCCAGCAGTGTGGGGACAGAAGGCTATGGCTACACCTTC
CASSVGTEGYGYTF
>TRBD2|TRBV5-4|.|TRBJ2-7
TGTGCCAGCAGCCCGAGAAGTTCTACTAGCGGCTACGAGCAGTACTTC
CASSPRSSTSGYEQYF
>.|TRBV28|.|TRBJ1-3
TGTGCCAGCAGTTTCGCGAGTTCTGGCACCATATATTTT
CASSFASSGTIYF
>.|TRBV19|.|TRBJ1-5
TGTGCCAGTAGCGTAGGGGGCAATCAGCCCCAGCATTTT
CASSVGGNQPQHF
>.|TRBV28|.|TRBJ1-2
TGTGCCAGCAGTTTACAGGGTTCTCATTATGGCTACACCTTC
CASSLQGSHYGYTF
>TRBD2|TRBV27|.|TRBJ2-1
TGTGCCAGCAGTACCCGACAGGGATTCGCGGGACTAGCGGGCAATGAGCAGTTCTTC
CASSTRQGFAGLAGNEQFF
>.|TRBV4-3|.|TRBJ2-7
TGCGCCAGCAGCCAACGCTTCCGGGAGCAAGGCTACGAGCAGTACTTC
CASSQRFREQGYEQYF
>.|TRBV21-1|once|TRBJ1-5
TGTGCCAGCAGGAGACAGGGCGATCAGCCCCAGCATTTT
CASRRQGDQPQHF
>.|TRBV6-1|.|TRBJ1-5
TGTGCCAGCAGTGAAGGGAGGGAAAGTCAGCCCCAGCATTTT
CASSEGRESQPQHF
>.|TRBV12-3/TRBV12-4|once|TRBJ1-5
TGTGCCAGCGGGCAGTGGGGCAATCAGCCCCAGCATTTT
CASGQWGNQPQHF
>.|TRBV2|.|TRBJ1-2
TGTGCCAGCAGTGAACCCCAGAGGGGCTACACCTTC
CASSEPQRGYTF
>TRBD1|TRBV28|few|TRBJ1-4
TGTGCCACCGGACAGGAAGCAACTAATGAAAAACTGTTTTTT
CATGQEATNEKLFF
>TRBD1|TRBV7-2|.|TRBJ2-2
TGTGCCAGCAGCGTTGGGACAGGGGGCTCCGGGGAGCTGTTTTTT
CASSVGTGGSGELFF
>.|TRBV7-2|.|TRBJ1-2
TGTGCCAGCAGCTTAGATAGGGCAGGGACTAACTATGGCTACACCTTC
CASSLDRAGTNYGYTF
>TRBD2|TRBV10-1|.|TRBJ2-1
TGCGCCAGCAGCCCCGGGGGGGGAGATCTCTACAATGAGCAGTTCTTC
CASSPGGGDLYNEQFF
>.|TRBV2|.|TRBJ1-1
TGTGCCAGCAGTGAAAATGATCTCAGCACTGAAGCTTTCTTT
CASSENDLSTEAFF
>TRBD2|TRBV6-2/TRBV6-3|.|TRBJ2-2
TGTGCCAGCAGCCAGCGGGAGGTTGCGGGCACCGGGGAGCTGTTTTTT
CASSQREVAGTGELFF
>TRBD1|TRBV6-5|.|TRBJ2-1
TGTGCCAGCAGCAAACAGGGGAATGAGCAGTTCTTC
CASSKQGNEQFF
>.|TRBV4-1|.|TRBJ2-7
TGCGCCAGCAGCCAAGATCTTTTCAGTTCCTACGAGCAGTACTTC
CASSQDLFSSYEQYF
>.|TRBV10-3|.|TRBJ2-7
TGTGCCATCAGTGGAACAGGGTCCCTCGAGCAGTACTTC
CAISGTGSLEQYF
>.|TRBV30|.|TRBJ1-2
TGTGCCTGGAGTTTACCAGGGGAGCGCGGCTACACCTTC
CAWSLPGERGYTF
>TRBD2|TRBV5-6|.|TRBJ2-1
TGTGCCAGCAGCTTAGGCGGGAGAAGAAGGGGTGAGCAGTTCTTC
CASSLGGRRRGEQFF
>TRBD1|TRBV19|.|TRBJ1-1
TGTGCCAGTAGTACGAAGGACAGGGGGCGTTCTAACACTGAAGCTTTCTTT
CASSTKDRGRSNTEAFF
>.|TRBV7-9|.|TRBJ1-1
TGTGCCAGCAGCTTACAGGGGATTGCTGAAGCTTTCTTT
CASSLQGIAEAFF
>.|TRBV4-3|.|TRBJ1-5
TGCGCCAGCAGCCCTAAGCAGGGGACCGCCAATCAGCCCCAGCATTTT
CASSPKQGTANQPQHF
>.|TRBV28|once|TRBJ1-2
TGTGCCAGCTCAGGGTCTAACTATGGCTACACCTTC
CASSGSNYGYTF
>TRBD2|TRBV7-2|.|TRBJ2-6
TGTGCCAGCAGCTTAGTACTAGCGGGAGGACCTGGGGCCAACGTCCTGACTTTC
CASSLVLAGGPGANVLTF
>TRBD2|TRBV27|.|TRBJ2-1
TGTGCCAGCAGATTAGCGGGAGTAAACTCCAATGAGCAGTTCTTC
CASRLAGVNSNEQFF